This T cell receptor beta chain was retrieved from a study of identical twins. The CDR3 sequence is 15 residues long. Trimming took 0 bases from V and 2 from J; bases not matched to a gene: 2. One entry per CDR3 protein results from TCRdb running MiXCR on the 5' RACE reads. The table records hundreds of thousands of distinct CDR3 sequences, about a fifth of them present only once. The same sample was also studied in work on yellow fever vaccine responses in identical twins.

Sequenced: CD4+ T cells sorted from blood. The V gene is TRBV12-3 or TRBV12-4, the J gene TRBJ2-5; 8 bases are shared with TRBD2. This receptor was obtained from a woman between 18 and 29 years old in good health. The CDR3, as DNA: TGTGCCAGCAGTTTAGCTAGCGGGGCTCAAGAGACCCAGTACTTC. Amino acids: CASSLASGAQETQYF.